The 15 T cell receptor beta chains given below trace back to one sample, sequenced in a study of T cell responses to AZD1222 COVID-19 vaccine. Clones were read by immunoSEQ multiplex PCR, and TCRdb kept only the in-frame ones, dropping some. The sample holds fewer than 110,000 clones; about 90% are singletons and the top ten take under 10%. Sequencing used peripheral blood, obtained 28 days after the second AZD1222 dose. All receptors come from an adult who received the AZD1222 COVID-19 vaccine.

This clone was seen a few times. This chain connects TRBV7-8 to TRBJ1-2; no firm D call. Deletions cut 4 bases from V and 2 bases from J, with 26 bases between. This CDR3 is 19 amino acids long. The germline gives CDR1 SGHVS, CDR2 FQNEAQ. DNA of the CDR3: TGTGCCAGCAGCTCAAACCCAGACATCCGAATTCCCCCAAACTATGGCTACACCTTC. It is translated as CASSSNPDIRIPPNYGYTF.

The V call is TRBV6-2 or TRBV6-3, the J call TRBJ2-3; TRBD2 aligns across 7 bases. Germline CDR1 and CDR2: MNHEY and SVGEGT. After removal of 1 base from V and 1 base from J, the junction contained 5 bases not matched to a gene. This CDR3 is built from 16 residues. The CDR3 region has the DNA TGTGCCAGCAGTTACTGGGGGGGACTTCGCACAGATACGCAGTATTTT. This translates into CASSYWGGLRTDTQYF.

The genes are TRBV6-2 or TRBV6-3 and TRBJ1-4, with a weak D call TRBD1 (5 bases). The CDR3 extends over 15 amino acids. V lost 6 bases to trimming and J lost 5 bases, with 16 bases between them. Germline lookup yields CDR1 MNHEY and CDR2 SVGEGT. This CDR3 reads CASSPRGTANEKLFF. The CDR3 DNA reads as TGTGCCAGCAGCCCCCGGGGGACGGCGAATGAAAAACTGTTTTTT.

The V and J genes are TRBV19 and TRBJ2-7; D not resolved. In germline, CDR1 is LNHDA, CDR2 SQIVND (reference sequence). Trimming left V 8 bases short and J 2 bases short, with 13 bases between. There are 13 residues in the CDR3. The CDR3 sequence is CASGFLGAYEQYF. The CDR3 DNA is TGTGCCAGTGGATTCCTTGGAGCCTACGAGCAGTACTTC.

The chain links TRBV4-1 to TRBJ1-1; D perhaps matches TRBD1 (5 bases). Trimming removed 1 base from V and 9 bases from J, with 12 bases in between. The germline V gene has CDR1 MGHRA and CDR2 YSYEKL. The CDR3 runs to 13 residues. The CDR3 spells CASSQGDGTKAFF. CDR3 sequence (DNA): TGCGCCAGCAGCCAAGGGGACGGAACCAAAGCTTTCTTT.

Notes on this clone: This same CDR3 is encoded by further DNA sequences in the sample. The rearrangement uses TRBV5-1 and TRBJ1-2, with TRBD1 matching over 8 bases. The CDR3 totals 14 residues. Looked up from germline, CDR1 is SGHRS and CDR2 is YFSETQ. Unmatched junction bases numbered 3, after V lost 0 bases and J lost 5 bases. The chain's CDR3 is CASSLGDRGYGYTF. The CDR3 DNA reads as TGCGCCAGCAGCTTGGGTGACAGGGGATATGGCTACACCTTC.

The chain joins TRBV15 to TRBJ2-7; 10 positions agree with TRBD1. The CDR3 runs 15 residues. Germline V gene sequence: CDR1 LNHNV, CDR2 YYDKDF (reference sequence). V lost 5 bases to trimming and J lost 7 bases; unmatched junction nucleotides: 11. As DNA, the CDR3 is TGTGCCACCAGCCCCGGGACAGGGGTTTCGCGAGAGCAGTACTTC. It is translated as CATSPGTGVSREQYF.

The chain combines TRBV24-1 with TRBJ2-1; 11 nucleotides line up with TRBD2. The CDR3 has 15 amino acids. Losses at the gene ends were 5 bases for V and 9 bases for J; bases not matched to a gene: 8. Germline assignment: CDR1 KGHDR and CDR2 SFDVKD. The CDR3 here is CATSGASGGSAEQFF. The CDR3 DNA sequence: TGTGCCACCAGTGGGGCTAGCGGGGGGTCAGCTGAGCAGTTCTTC.

V and J are TRBV5-1 and TRBJ1-4; 10 positions match TRBD1. Germline V gene sequence: CDR1 SGHRS, CDR2 YFSETQ. The CDR3 sequence is 19 residues long. V lost 3 bases and J lost 2; bases outside the gene matches: 13. The CDR3 nucleotides are TGCGCCAGCAGCTGGGACAGGGGATCAGTCACTACTACTAATGAAAAACTGTTTTTT. Protein product: CASSWDRGSVTTTNEKLFF.

This chain connects TRBV6-5 to TRBJ1-1; 7 nucleotides align to TRBD1. Germline CDR1 reads MNHEY; CDR2 reads SVGAGI. V lost 2 bases, J lost 6 bases, and 0 bases stayed unmatched. The CDR3 loop spans 12 amino acids. CDR3 in DNA: TGTGCCAGCAGTTACGGGACAGCTGAAGCTTTCTTT. Translated: CASSYGTAEAFF.

The chain links TRBV28 to TRBJ2-1; 12 bases map to TRBD2. With V trimmed by 8 bases and J by 6 bases, 5 bases remained unmatched. Germline V gene sequence: CDR1 MDHEN, CDR2 SYDVKM. The CDR3 has 14 amino acids. The CDR3 DNA follows: TGTGCCAGCCAACTAGCGGGAGGACTCAATGAGCAGTTCTTC. Encoded protein: CASQLAGGLNEQFF.

The sample holds a few counts of this clone. The rearrangement links TRBV4-1 to TRBJ1-2; the D gene is possibly TRBD1 (5 bases). The germline gives CDR1 MGHRA, CDR2 YSYEKL. This CDR3 is 17 amino acids long. The V end lost 1 base, the J end lost 3 bases, and 18 bases lay between the germline ends. CDR3 region: CASSQAPTGNRDYGYTF. The CDR3 DNA is TGCGCCAGCAGCCAAGCGCCCACAGGCAATCGGGACTATGGCTACACCTTC.

The count of this clone is one. V is TRBV18 and J is TRBJ2-7; D is undetermined. Per the germline V gene, CDR1 is KGHSH and CDR2 is LQKENI. V was shortened by 2 bases and J by 0 bases, with 8 bases between the two germline ends. This CDR3 spans 14 amino acids. The CDR3 sequence is CASSPSVSSYEQYF. Written as DNA, the CDR3 is TGTGCCAGCTCACCATCGGTGAGCTCCTACGAGCAGTACTTC.

This clone showed up just once. The genes are TRBV5-1 and TRBJ2-7; 16 positions match TRBD2. The CDR3 runs to 18 residues. Per germline, CDR1 SGHRS and CDR2 YFSETQ. V trimming: 3 bases; J trimming: 0 bases; junction bases outside the gene matches: 6. CDR3 nucleotides: TGCGCCAGCAGCTCGGGACTAGCGGGGGGGCCGAGCTCCTACGAGCAGTACTTC. It is translated as CASSSGLAGGPSSYEQYF.

This sequence joins TRBV12-3 or TRBV12-4 and TRBJ2-1; 7 positions agree with TRBD1. J gave up 8 bases and V 5 bases, and 0 bases lay outside the gene matches. The CDR3 is made up of 11 amino acids. The CDR3 DNA is TGTGCCAGCAGTCAGGGGGATGAGCAGTTCTTC. This sequence encodes CASSQGDEQFF.